This section outlines one T cell receptor (beta chain) sequence together with its context. Its ends do not fully match the called genes, so a read error is possible. The genomic DNA TCR beta CDR3 region underwent two rounds of multiplex PCR. Used in first-round PCR were primers specific to each TRBV and TRBJ gene. TCRdb ran MiXCR on the multiplex PCR reads and lists one entry per CDR3 protein. The sample lists 50,000 or so distinct CDR3 sequences; roughly 36% were seen once. This record belongs to a study of prognosis after radiotherapy for stage I lung cancer. Overall study context: Nobody among the patients got concurrent therapy with stereotactic body radiotherapy.

The CDR3 is 12 residues long. CDR1 is SGHAT and CDR2 is FQDESV in the germline V gene (reference sequence). The rearrangement links TRBV11-1 to TRBJ2-3; weak D call: TRBD2 (5 bases). The sequencing used PBMCs, collected before or after stereotactic body radiation therapy (not recorded which). The receptor was isolated from a donor over 45 with non-small cell lung cancer. The CDR3 DNA follows: TGCGCCAGCAGCGATAGCGCAGATACGCAGTATTTT. Protein product: CASSDSADTQYF.